The 19 T cell receptor beta chains below all came from one sample that was sequenced in a study of T cell repertoires in ileal Crohn's disease. Profiled with immunoSEQ multiplex PCR; TCRdb holds only in-frame clones, not every one. Of approximately 4,000 clones in the sample, 69% were seen once. Sequenced: ileal tissue. The receptors were sampled from an adult with Crohn's disease.

This chain joins TRBV4-3 and TRBJ1-2; D might be TRBD1 (5 bases). Trimming removed 4 bases from V and 8 bases from J, with 20 bases in between. The CDR3 length is 15 residues. The V gene's germline CDR1 is LGHNA and CDR2 YSLEER. The CDR3 DNA sequence: TGCGCCAGCAGCCCATCCGGGACTCTCCTCTCGGGCTACACCTTC. It yields the protein CASSPSGTLLSGYTF.

V gene TRBV4-3 combines with J gene TRBJ1-2, with D tentatively TRBD1 (6 bases). CDR3 size: 14 residues. V was clipped by 3 bases and J by 9 bases, with 17 bases between them. From germline, CDR1 is LGHNA and CDR2 YSLEER. The CDR3 coding sequence is TGCGCCAGCAGCCAGGGGAGTACAGGGCCACGCTACACCTTC. It codes for CASSQGSTGPRYTF.

The table lists this clone with a few counts. This chain joins TRBV14 and TRBJ2-7; 8 bases are shared with TRBD2. This CDR3 spans 13 amino acids. J gave up 8 bases and V 5 bases, and 8 bases lay outside the gene matches. Germline V gives CDR1 SGHDN, CDR2 FVKESK. The CDR3 loop is CASSRGREGKQYF. The CDR3 DNA reads as TGTGCCAGCAGCAGGGGTCGGGAGGGTAAGCAGTACTTC.

The chain uses TRBV30 and TRBJ2-5, with 12 bases matching TRBD2. The CDR3 consists of 19 residues. V lost 2 bases, J lost 4 bases, and 17 bases stayed unmatched. CDR1 is GTSNPN, CDR2 SVGIG, per germline (reference sequence). The CDR3 loop reads CAWSSTSGGIYYSTETQYF. The CDR3 DNA reads as TGTGCCTGGAGTTCGACTAGCGGGGGAATTTATTATAGTACAGAGACCCAGTACTTC.

Only one count was recorded for this clone. The gene calls are TRBV4-2 and TRBJ1-1, with D possibly TRBD1 on 6 matching bases. The CDR3 is 14 amino acids. V was trimmed by 5 bases and J by 5 bases, leaving 15 bases between them. CDR1 is LGHNA and CDR2 is YNFKEQ in the germline V gene. The CDR3 region is CASSAAGAWTEAFF. CDR3 nucleotide sequence: TGTGCCAGCAGCGCCGCAGGGGCATGGACTGAAGCTTTCTTT.

This rearrangement joins TRBV30 to TRBJ2-3; 7 bases align to TRBD1. With 2 bases clipped from V and 1 base from J, the junction kept 6 bases outside the gene matches. The CDR3 length is 15 residues. The germline CDR1 and CDR2 sequences are GTSNPN and SVGIG (reference sequence). CDR3 sequence reads: CAWSHGTDRTDTQYF. In DNA, the CDR3 is TGTGCCTGGAGTCACGGGACAGATCGCACAGATACGCAGTATTTT.

V gene TRBV5-4 combines with J gene TRBJ1-2; TRBD1 might be the D (5 bases). Trimming removed 0 bases from V and 7 bases from J, with 10 bases in between. CDR1 and CDR2 (germline): SGHNT, YYREEE (reference sequence). This CDR3 is 13 amino acids long. CDR3 region: CASSLAGYGGYTF. The CDR3 DNA sequence: TGTGCCAGCAGCTTGGCAGGGTATGGTGGCTACACCTTC.

The chain is built from TRBV6-1 and TRBJ2-7, with D perhaps matching TRBD1 (6 bases). Germline V CDR1 and CDR2: MNHNS, SASEGT. The CDR3 is 13 amino acids. Trimming cost V 6 bases and J 4 bases, with 13 bases left between them. CDR3 residues: CASSQVRGYEQYF. DNA of the CDR3: TGTGCCAGCAGCCAAGTCAGGGGTTACGAGCAGTACTTC.

The genes are TRBV2 and TRBJ1-6; 8 nucleotides match TRBD1. Germline CDR1 and CDR2: SNHLY and FYNNEI. V gave up 4 bases and J gave up 9 bases; unmatched junction bases: 2. This CDR3 has 13 amino acids. In nucleotides, the CDR3 is TGTGCCAGCAGTGCTGACAGGGGTTCACCCCTCCACTTT. It is translated as CASSADRGSPLHF.

The gene calls are TRBV12-5 and TRBJ1-5, with TRBD1 as a possible D gene (6 bases). Trimming removed 2 bases at V and 0 bases at J, with 20 bases between. Germline CDR1 is LGHNT and CDR2 is FRNRAP. The CDR3 runs to 19 residues. CDR3 region: CASGLHWDTPSDSNQPQHF. In DNA, the CDR3 is TGTGCTAGTGGTTTGCACTGGGACACTCCCTCTGATAGCAATCAGCCCCAGCATTTT.

V and J are TRBV19 and TRBJ2-3; no definite D call. V shed 4 bases and J shed 2 bases, with 7 bases lying between them. The CDR3 runs 13 residues. Looked up from germline, CDR1 is LNHDA and CDR2 is SQIVND (reference sequence). This CDR3 reads CASSRTVTDTQYF. The CDR3 bases are TGTGCCAGTAGTAGAACTGTCACAGATACGCAGTATTTT.

V and J are TRBV30 and TRBJ2-5; D might be TRBD2 (5 bases). The DNA matches TRBJ2-7 better at its end, which makes the J call doubtful. CDR1 GTSNPN and CDR2 SVGIG come from the germline V gene (reference sequence). The CDR3 loop spans 14 amino acids. The DNA of the CDR3 is TGTGCCTGGAGTGTCGGGGTTACCACCTACGAGCAGTACTTC. Translated, it gives CAWSVGVTTYEQYF.

The chain carries TRBV5-4 and TRBJ2-1; 13 bases map to TRBD2. Germline V CDR1 and CDR2: SGHNT, YYREEE (reference sequence). The J segment lost 7 bases and the V segment lost 3 bases, leaving 4 bases of the junction unmatched. CDR3 length equals 15 residues. The CDR3 loop is CASSSGTSGVNEQFF. The CDR3 DNA reads as TGTGCCAGCAGCTCCGGGACTAGCGGGGTTAATGAGCAGTTCTTC. The variable domain in full, completed from reference TRBV5-4 and TRBJ2-1, reads ETGVTQSPTHLIKTRGQQVTLRCSSQSGHNTVSWYQQALGQGPQFIFQYYREEENGRGNFPPRFSGLQFPNYSSELNVNALELDDSALYLCASSSGTSGVNEQFFGPGTRLTVL.

The genes are TRBV29-1 and TRBJ1-2; D uncertain. With 3 bases removed from V and 5 bases from J, the gap between germline ends came to 4 bases. The CDR3 is 10 residues long. Germline lookup yields CDR1 SQVTM and CDR2 ANQGSEA. The CDR3 DNA reads TGCAGCGTTGACGTATATGGCTACACCTTC. Its translation: CSVDVYGYTF.

This chain joins TRBV4-3 and TRBJ1-3; 9 bases are a match to TRBD1. The CDR3 runs 15 residues. Germline V gene data show CDR1 as LGHNA and CDR2 as YSLEER. V shed 3 bases and J 6 bases; nucleotides not matched to a gene: 6. CDR3 loop: CASSQGTGSENTIYF. CDR3 nucleotide sequence: TGCGCCAGCAGCCAGGGGACAGGGTCCGAAAACACCATATATTTT.

V gene TRBV4-3 combines with J gene TRBJ1-6; 7 positions match TRBD1. The germline V gene encodes CDR1 LGHNA and CDR2 YSLEER. V lost 4 bases and J lost 1; bases outside the gene matches: 1. CDR3 size: 15 residues. CDR3 bases: TGCGCCAGCAGCCCGGGACAGTCCTATAATTCACCCCTCCACTTT. Translating gives CASSPGQSYNSPLHF.

In this sample, this clone is large. At the DNA level, this CDR3 is encoded by other sequences in the same sample as well. The V and J genes are TRBV5-1 and TRBJ2-3; TRBD1 matches 8 bases. The length of the CDR3 is 15 residues. From germline, CDR1 is SGHRS and CDR2 YFSETQ. The V and J ends lost 0 bases and 1 base, in that order; junction bases with no gene match: 1. CDR3 loop: CASSLEGQGTDTQYF. In DNA form, the CDR3 reads TGCGCCAGCAGCTTGGAGGGACAGGGCACAGATACGCAGTATTTT.

CDR3 in DNA: TGTGCCAGCAGCCACTCCGGGGCTGGGGGCCTAGCCAAAAACATTCAGTACTTC. Translated, it gives CASSHSGAGGLAKNIQYF. This rearrangement joins TRBV4-2 to TRBJ2-4, with D perhaps TRBD1 (6 bases). The CDR3 loop spans 18 amino acids. The V gene lost 3 bases and the J gene lost 0 bases, with 18 bases spanning the gap. Germline V gene data show CDR1 as LGHNA and CDR2 as YNFKEQ.

The chain joins TRBV7-6 to TRBJ2-1; 8 nucleotides line up with TRBD2. The V gene end was trimmed by 3 bases and the J gene end by 4 bases; junction bases not matched to a gene: 11. The CDR3 loop spans 17 amino acids. Germline V gene sequence: CDR1 SGHVS, CDR2 FNYEAQ. This CDR3 reads CASSLNPGRVQYNEQFF. CDR3 nucleotide sequence: TGTGCCAGCAGCTTGAATCCCGGGAGGGTACAGTACAATGAGCAGTTCTTC.